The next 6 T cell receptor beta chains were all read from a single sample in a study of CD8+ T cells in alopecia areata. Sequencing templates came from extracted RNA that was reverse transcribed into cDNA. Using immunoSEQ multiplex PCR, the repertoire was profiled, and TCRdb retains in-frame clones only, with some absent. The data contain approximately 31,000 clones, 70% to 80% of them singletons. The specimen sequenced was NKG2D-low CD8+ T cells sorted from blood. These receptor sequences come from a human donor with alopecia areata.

The CDR3 reads CSVEVLTSGGPTYEQYF. The CDR3 DNA is TGCAGCGTTGAAGTTCTGACTAGCGGGGGACCTACCTACGAGCAGTACTTC. The genes are TRBV29-1 and TRBJ2-7, with 12 bases lining up with TRBD2. This CDR3 has 17 amino acids. The germline CDR1 and CDR2 sequences are SQVTM and ANQGSEA. After removal of 1 base from V and 2 bases from J, the junction contained 9 bases not matched to a gene.

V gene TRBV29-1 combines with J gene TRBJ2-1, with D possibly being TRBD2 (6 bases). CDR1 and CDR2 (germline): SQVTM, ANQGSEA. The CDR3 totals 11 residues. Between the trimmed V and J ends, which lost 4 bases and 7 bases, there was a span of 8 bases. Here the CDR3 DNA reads TGCAGCGTTGGGGCGGGGAATGAGCAGTTCTTC. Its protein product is CSVGAGNEQFF.

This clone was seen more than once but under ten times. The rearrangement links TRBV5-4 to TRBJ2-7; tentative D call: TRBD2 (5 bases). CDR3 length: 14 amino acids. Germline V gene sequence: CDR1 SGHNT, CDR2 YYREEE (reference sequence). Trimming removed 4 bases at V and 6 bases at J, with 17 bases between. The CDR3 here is CASSPGVAKGEQYF. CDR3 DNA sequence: TGTGCCAGCAGCCCCGGGGTAGCGAAGGGCGAGCAGTACTTC.

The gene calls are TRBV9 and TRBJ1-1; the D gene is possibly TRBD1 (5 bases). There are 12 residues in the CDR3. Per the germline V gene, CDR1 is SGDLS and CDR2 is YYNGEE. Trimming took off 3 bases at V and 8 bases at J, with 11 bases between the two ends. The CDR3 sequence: CASSGSGAEAFF. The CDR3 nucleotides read TGTGCCAGCAGCGGTTCCGGGGCCGAAGCTTTCTTT.

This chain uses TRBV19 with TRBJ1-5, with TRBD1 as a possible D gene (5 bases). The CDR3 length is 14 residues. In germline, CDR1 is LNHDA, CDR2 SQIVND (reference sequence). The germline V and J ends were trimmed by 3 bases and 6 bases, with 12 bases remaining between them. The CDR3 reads CASSMRGVSQPQHF. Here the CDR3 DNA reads TGTGCCAGTAGTATGCGAGGGGTAAGTCAGCCCCAGCATTTT. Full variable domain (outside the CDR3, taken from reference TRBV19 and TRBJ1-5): DGGITQSPKYLFRKEGQNVTLSCEQNLNHDAMYWYRQDPGQGLRLIYYSQIVNDFQKGDIAEGYSVSREKKESFPLTVTSAQKNPTAFYLCASSMRGVSQPQHFGDGTRLSIL.

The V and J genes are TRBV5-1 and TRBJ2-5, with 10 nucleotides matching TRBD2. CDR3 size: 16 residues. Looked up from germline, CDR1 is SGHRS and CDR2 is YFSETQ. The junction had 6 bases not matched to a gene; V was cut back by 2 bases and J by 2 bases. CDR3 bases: TGCGCCAGCAGCTTTATCGGACTAGCGGATCAAGAGACCCAGTACTTC. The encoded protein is CASSFIGLADQETQYF. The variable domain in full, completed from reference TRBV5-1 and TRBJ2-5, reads KAGVTQTPRYLIKTRGQQVTLSCSPISGHRSVSWYQQTPGQGLQFLFEYFSETQRNKGNFPGRFSGRQFSNSRSEMNVSTLELGDSALYLCASSFIGLADQETQYFGPGTRLLVL.